The T cell receptor beta chain under discussion was sequenced for a study of blood T cell repertoires in COVID-19. Study summary: The United States, Italy and Spain provided the acute and convalescent COVID-19 samples. In each case, the material was cDNA or gDNA derived from T cells, B-cell-depleted T cells, or PBMCs.

In the authors' workflow: Amplification of reference gene primers provided the estimated nucleated cell counts. The protocol was immunoSEQ multiplex PCR, while the TCRdb copy is restricted to in-frame clones and leaves out a portion. The DNA was the basis for D and trimming; V, J and clone size are from that table. Among approximately 240,000 clones listed, roughly 84% were seen once. The sequence was obtained from a woman between 40 and 50 years old with active or convalescent COVID-19. The sequencing input was peripheral blood.

CDR3 sequence: CASSEGQNYGYTF. CDR3 bases: TGTGCCAGCAGCGAAGGACAAAACTATGGCTACACCTTC. The chain has TRBV5-4 and TRBJ1-2; tentative D call: TRBD1 (5 bases). Germline V lookup: CDR1 SGHNT, CDR2 YYREEE (reference sequence). This CDR3 is 13 amino acids long. Trimming shortened V by 4 bases and J by 2 bases, and 9 bases separated the two germline ends.